This TCR beta chain derives from a study of T-cell memory formation after mild COVID-19. General study findings and limits: Second-wave clones reaching peak frequency on day 37 lacked confirmed SARS-CoV-2 specificity.

V gave up 5 bases and J gave up 6 bases, with 14 bases separating them. The germline CDR1 and CDR2 sequences are MNHEY and SVGAGI. The CDR3 contains 13 residues. This clonotype was found many times. Its target is not known. TCRdb re-analysed the 5' RACE reads in MiXCR, keeping a single row per CDR3 protein. The sample holds roughly 510,000 distinct CDR3 sequences, around 15% seen once. This receptor was identified in an adult woman who had mild COVID-19 (a few samples of this study predate the infection). Cell type and time point are not known. The chain links TRBV6-5 to TRBJ2-7; D call uncertain. The specimen sequenced was PBMCs or a T cell subset sorted from them (not recorded which). CDR3 in amino acids: CASSDPPKVEQYF. The DNA of the CDR3 is TGTGCCAGCAGTGACCCGCCTAAAGTCGAGCAGTACTTC.